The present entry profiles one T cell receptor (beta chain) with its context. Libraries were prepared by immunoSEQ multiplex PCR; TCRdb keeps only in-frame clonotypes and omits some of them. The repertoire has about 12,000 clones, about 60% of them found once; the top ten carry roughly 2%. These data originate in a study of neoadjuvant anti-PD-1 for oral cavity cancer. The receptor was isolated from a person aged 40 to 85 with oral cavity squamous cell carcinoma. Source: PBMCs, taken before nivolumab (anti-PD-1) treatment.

The CDR3 here is CAFFRDPTETQYF. The CDR3 DNA sequence: TGTGCCTTTTTTCGGGACCCTACGGAGACCCAGTACTTC. The rearrangement links TRBV5-4 to TRBJ2-5; tentatively, D is TRBD1 or TRBD2 (5 bases each). V was cut by 10 bases and J by 5 bases, with 18 bases left in between. Germline CDR1 SGHNT, CDR2 YYREEE (reference sequence). This CDR3 has 13 amino acids.